This T cell receptor beta chain appears in the sequencing data of a study of OX40 agonist ivuxolimab in advanced cancers. As for the study in general: Patients receiving dose escalation had hepatocellular carcinoma, melanoma, renal cell or head and neck cancer. Study-wide results and caveats: Some nonresponders also had low normalized T-cell clonal expansion. Clonal expansion among partial responders at 0.1-3.0 mg/kg ranked near the lowest.

Sampled blood was obtained at baseline, cycle 4 day 1, and cycle 7 day 1. Using immunoSEQ multiplex PCR, the repertoire was profiled, and TCRdb retains in-frame clones only, with some absent. The sample shows some 70,000 clones, 65% to 90% of them seen only once. Points on this clone: Its specificity is unknown.

The germline CDR1 and CDR2 sequences are ENHRY and SYGVKD. The V and J ends lost 3 bases and 2 bases, in that order; junction bases with no gene match: 5. The CDR3 extends over 15 amino acids. The TCR was taken from an adult with an advanced solid tumor such as melanoma, head and neck, liver or kidney cancer. The J gene is TRBJ2-7, the V gene TRBV10-3, with TRBD2 identical over 9 bases. Source: CD4+ or CD8+ T cells sorted from blood, taken in a trial of the OX40 agonist ivuxolimab. The CDR3: CAISDRGGVTYEQYF. Written as DNA, the CDR3 is TGTGCCATCAGTGACCGCGGGGGGGTGACCTACGAGCAGTACTTC.